These T cell receptor beta chains were read from a single sample in a study of brain metastases from non-small cell lung cancer. Libraries were prepared by immunoSEQ multiplex PCR; TCRdb keeps only in-frame clonotypes and omits some of them. The sample lists 2,500 to 3,000 clones, about four fifths seen once, with roughly 4% in the top ten. Material: primary lung tumor tissue. The receptors originated from a donor at least 40 years old with non-small cell lung cancer. CDR3s include the opening cysteine and the closing phenylalanine or tryptophan. A D gene is named only where the DNA matches it firmly. Clone size is given for some rows only: seen once, a few or many times, or a class if the clone is expanded.

v_call	d_call	j_call	clone_size	cdr3_nt	cdr3_aa
TRBV12-3/TRBV12-4	NA	TRBJ2-3	NA	TGTGTCGCGGCAGGTGAAGATACGCAGTATTTT	CVAAGEDTQYF
TRBV19	NA	TRBJ1-5	NA	TGTGCCAGTAGTAGGGCAAATCAGCCCCAGCATTTT	CASSRANQPQHF
TRBV7-2	TRBD2	TRBJ2-1	NA	TGTGCCAGCAGTCCTCGGACTAGCGGGGTGTATGAGCAGTTCTTC	CASSPRTSGVYEQFF
TRBV7-2	TRBD1	TRBJ2-7	NA	TGTGCCAGCAGCTTCGGGGGACAGGTCTCCTACGAGCAGTACTTC	CASSFGGQVSYEQYF
TRBV6-1	TRBD2	TRBJ2-7	few	TGTGCCAGCAGGGAGAGAGAGGGAGGGTCCTACGAGCAGTACTTC	CASREREGGSYEQYF
TRBV2	TRBD1	TRBJ2-7	NA	TGTGTCAGCAGGGACAGGGGCTCCTACGAGCAGTACTTC	CVSRDRGSYEQYF
TRBV2	NA	TRBJ2-3	NA	TGTGCCAGCAACCTCAGGGACGGGGTTGGGACGCAGTATTTT	CASNLRDGVGTQYF
TRBV5-4	NA	TRBJ2-7	NA	TGTGCCAGCAGCACGGGGGTATCAAACGAGCAGTACTTC	CASSTGVSNEQYF
TRBV3-1/TRBV3-2	TRBD2	TRBJ2-1	NA	TGTGCCAGCAGCCAAGTCTTGTCTAGCGGGAACAATGAGCAGTTCTTC	CASSQVLSSGNNEQFF
TRBV6-5	NA	TRBJ2-7	NA	TGTGCCAGCAGACTAAGGACAGACATGTACGAGCAGTACTTC	CASRLRTDMYEQYF
TRBV19	NA	TRBJ2-2	NA	TGTGCCAGTAGTATCCCCGGGGAGCTGTTTTTT	CASSIPGELFF
TRBV7-2	NA	TRBJ2-3	few	TGTGCCAGCAGCTTAGTGCGGAACACAGATACGCAGTATTTT	CASSLVRNTDTQYF
TRBV5-1	NA	TRBJ1-4	NA	TGCGCCAGCAGCTTGGGGGAACCCGATGTAAAACTGTTTTTT	CASSLGEPDVKLFF
TRBV4-3	NA	TRBJ1-5	NA	TGCGCCAGCAGCCAAGATAAATGGGTTTCGCCCCAGCATTTT	CASSQDKWVSPQHF
TRBV18	NA	TRBJ1-1	NA	TGTGCCAGCTCACCTCTACCCCCCAGCTTGAACACTAAAGCTTTCTTT	CASSPLPPSLNTKAFF
TRBV4-3	NA	TRBJ2-7	NA	TGCGCCAGCAGCCAAGAGGACAGAGCCTACGAGCAGTACTTC	CASSQEDRAYEQYF
TRBV30	TRBD1	TRBJ1-6	NA	TGTGCCTGGAGTACTGGACAGGATAATTCACCCCTCCACTTT	CAWSTGQDNSPLHF
TRBV4-1	NA	TRBJ2-7	NA	TGCGCCAGTAGCCAATGGGGTGAGCAGTACTTC	CASSQWGEQYF
TRBV29-1	NA	TRBJ1-1	NA	TGCAGCGTTAATATTTTGGGTAGAGGGGTCAACACTGAAGCTTTCTTT	CSVNILGRGVNTEAFF
TRBV13	NA	TRBJ1-1	NA	TGTGCCAGCAGCTTGCGCCCCAGTGTTGAAGCTTTCTTT	CASSLRPSVEAFF
TRBV6-2/TRBV6-3	NA	TRBJ2-3	once	TGTGCCAGCAGTAACCCGGGGCCCACAGATACGCAGTATTTT	CASSNPGPTDTQYF
TRBV28	NA	TRBJ2-6	NA	TGTGCCAGCAGTTCCGTCGGTGTTGGGGCCAACGTCCTGACTTTC	CASSSVGVGANVLTF
TRBV27	NA	TRBJ1-2	NA	TGTGCCAGCAGGCCGAGAAACCCCCAATATGGCTATACCTTC	CASRPRNPQYGYTF
TRBV5-1	TRBD1	TRBJ2-1	NA	TGCGCCAGCAGCTGGCGACAGGGAAGGAACAATGAGCAGTTCTTC	CASSWRQGRNNEQFF
TRBV5-8	NA	TRBJ2-6	NA	TGTGCCAGCAGCAGAAGGATGTCCTCTGGGGCCAACGTCCTGACTTTC	CASSRRMSSGANVLTF
TRBV7-2	TRBD1	TRBJ2-7	NA	TGTGCCAGCAGCTCGGACAGGGGAGGTACCTACGAGCAGTACTTC	CASSSDRGGTYEQYF
TRBV6-6	NA	TRBJ1-4	NA	TGTGCCAGCAGCTGGGGTGAAAAACTGTTTTTT	CASSWGEKLFF
TRBV3-1/TRBV3-2	NA	TRBJ1-4	few	TGTGCCAGCAGCCGGGACTTCAGGAATGAAAAACTGTTTTTT	CASSRDFRNEKLFF
TRBV9	NA	TRBJ1-4	once	TGTGCCAGCAGCCCCCGGGGCAGGGAAAACGAAAAACTGTTTTTT	CASSPRGRENEKLFF
TRBV5-1	TRBD1	TRBJ1-1	NA	TGCGCCAGCAGCTTAACAGGACAGGGGTCCGAAGCTTTCTTT	CASSLTGQGSEAFF
TRBV7-2	NA	TRBJ2-1	NA	TGTGCCAGCAGCTTAGTCCGGGGGCAGTCCGCCCAGTTCTTC	CASSLVRGQSAQFF
TRBV19	NA	TRBJ1-4	NA	TGTGCCAGTAGGGAACACCTTACTAATGAAAAACTGTTTTTT	CASREHLTNEKLFF
TRBV6-5	NA	TRBJ1-2	NA	TGTGCCAGCAGCCAGGGGGGCTACACCTTC	CASSQGGYTF
TRBV3-1/TRBV3-2	NA	TRBJ2-3	NA	TGTGCCAGCAGCCACGCAGGGGATGGGTCAGATACGCAGTATTTT	CASSHAGDGSDTQYF
TRBV12-3/TRBV12-4	TRBD1	TRBJ2-5	NA	TGTGCCAGCAGCCCGGACAGGGTGGATTACCAGTACTTC	CASSPDRVDYQYF
TRBV30	NA	TRBJ1-1	NA	TGTGCCGTAGACACTAAATTGAACACTGAAGCTTTCTTT	CAVDTKLNTEAFF
TRBV30	NA	TRBJ2-1	NA	TGTGCCTGGAGCGGACAAACAGGGACGGAGCAGTTCTTC	CAWSGQTGTEQFF
TRBV10-2	TRBD2	TRBJ2-5	NA	TGCGCCAGCAGTGAGCTAACTAGCGGGCAAGAGACCCAGTACTTC	CASSELTSGQETQYF
TRBV27	TRBD2	TRBJ2-1	NA	TGTGCCAGCAGTTTATTCCCTCCTCGACTAGCGGGGGGGCCGAATGAGCAGTTCTTC	CASSLFPPRLAGGPNEQFF
TRBV7-9	NA	TRBJ2-1	once	TGTGCCAGCAGCTCCACAGAGAACAATGAGCAGTTCTTC	CASSSTENNEQFF
TRBV18	TRBD1	TRBJ1-1	NA	TGTGCCAGCTCACTACGACAGGGAGCGGGGATTAACACTGAAGCTTTCTTT	CASSLRQGAGINTEAFF
TRBV13	TRBD1	TRBJ2-7	NA	TGTGCCAGCAGCCACAGGGACAGGGGGCAAGGAGAGCAGTACTTC	CASSHRDRGQGEQYF
TRBV19	TRBD2	TRBJ2-5	NA	TGTGCCAGTGCCGGACTAGGTGAGACCCAGTACTTC	CASAGLGETQYF
TRBV5-6	NA	TRBJ1-2	few	TGTGCCAGCAGCGATGGCTGGTCTTCCCGTGGCTACACCTTC	CASSDGWSSRGYTF
TRBV7-6	NA	TRBJ2-5	NA	TGTGCCAGCAGCTTAGAGGCGCCAACCCAGTACTTC	CASSLEAPTQYF